These 11 T cell receptor beta chains were all obtained from the same sample, sequenced in a study of blood T cell repertoires in COVID-19. TCRdb's copy holds only in-frame clones and misses some; the assay was immunoSEQ multiplex PCR. Of nearly 250,000 clones listed, about 89% are singletons. Sequencing used peripheral blood. These receptors were collected from a woman aged 55 to 70 who had recovered from COVID-19.

J is TRBJ1-3 and V is TRBV2, with 8 bases fitting TRBD1. Germline CDR1 reads SNHLY; CDR2 reads FYNNEI. Unmatched junction bases numbered 8, after V lost 7 bases and J lost 0 bases. The CDR3 has 16 residues. For the CDR3, the DNA is TGTGCCAGCAATAAACAGGGGGTGAGCTCTGGAAACACCATATATTTT. Its translation is CASNKQGVSSGNTIYF.

This rearrangement joins TRBV7-9 to TRBJ1-4; D is perhaps TRBD1 (5 bases). The CDR3 totals 15 residues. Trimming cost V 4 bases and J 2 bases, with 11 bases left between them. The germline V gene encodes CDR1 SEHNR and CDR2 FQNEAQ (reference sequence). The DNA of the CDR3 is TGTGCCAGCAGCTCACCGGGGGGTACTAATGAAAAACTGTTTTTT. Its translation is CASSSPGGTNEKLFF.

The chain couples TRBV6-2 or TRBV6-3 to TRBJ2-4; 9 bases are shared with TRBD2. The trim removed 2 bases at V and 1 base at J, leaving 0 bases unmatched. Germline V gene sequence: CDR1 MNHEY, CDR2 SVGEGT. The CDR3 length is 15 residues. CDR3 sequence (DNA): TGTGCCAGCAGTTACGCGGGGGGGGCCAAAAACATTCAGTACTTC. Translation gives CASSYAGGAKNIQYF.

The V and J genes are TRBV6-2 or TRBV6-3 and TRBJ2-5; 11 bases map to TRBD2. CDR3 length equals 16 residues. Losses at the gene ends were 2 bases for V and 2 bases for J; bases not matched to a gene: 4. Per the germline V gene, CDR1 is MNHEY and CDR2 is SVGEGT. CDR3 sequence: CASSYGLAGGQETQYF. In nucleotides, the CDR3 is TGTGCCAGCAGTTACGGGTTAGCGGGGGGGCAAGAGACCCAGTACTTC.

CDR3 sequence: CASSLSPRTQYF. The CDR3 nucleotides are TGTGCCAGCAGTTTATCCCCTAGGACCCAGTACTTC. The chain has TRBV28 and TRBJ2-5; D is uncertain. V lost 1 base and J 7 bases, leaving 7 bases between the germline ends. Germline lookup yields CDR1 MDHEN and CDR2 SYDVKM. The CDR3 runs to 12 residues.

The chain has TRBV15 and TRBJ2-7; 9 nucleotides match TRBD1. CDR3 length: 16 residues. Germline CDR1 LNHNV, CDR2 YYDKDF (reference sequence). Trimming took 1 base from V and 3 from J; bases not matched to a gene: 7. The CDR3, as DNA: TGTGCCACCAGCAGAGCACCGGACAGGGGACGCTACGAGCAGTACTTC. Amino acid sequence: CATSRAPDRGRYEQYF.

This clone has only a few counts. The J gene is TRBJ1-5, the V gene TRBV28, with 9 positions matching TRBD1. V lost 5 bases and J lost 7; bases outside the gene matches: 9. Per germline, CDR1 MDHEN and CDR2 SYDVKM. This CDR3 is 15 amino acids long. The CDR3 DNA reads as TGTGCCAGCAGTGGGGCGGGACAGGGTGGACAGCCCCAGCATTTT. Encoded protein: CASSGAGQGGQPQHF. The full variable domain, completed using reference TRBV28 and TRBJ1-5, is DVKVTQSSRYLVKRTGEKVFLECVQDMDHENMFWYRQDPGLGLRLIYFSYDVKMKEKGDIPEGYSVSREKKERFSLILESASTNQTSMYLCASSGAGQGGQPQHFGDGTRLSIL.

The chain is built from TRBV19 and TRBJ1-5, with TRBD1 as a possible D gene (6 bases). V lost 3 bases, J lost 3 bases, and 15 bases lay in between. Germline V gives CDR1 LNHDA, CDR2 SQIVND (reference sequence). The CDR3 has 16 amino acids. The chain's CDR3 is CASSIPSGTFNQPQHF. CDR3 in DNA: TGTGCCAGTAGTATTCCCTCCGGGACATTCAATCAGCCCCAGCATTTT.

A single count supports this clone. V and J are TRBV5-1 and TRBJ2-7; 7 bases match TRBD1. The germline CDR1 and CDR2 sequences are SGHRS and YFSETQ. The CDR3 has 17 residues. The ends lost 1 base at V and 4 bases at J; junction bases unmatched: 14. The CDR3 region is CASSLQGTALGSYEQYF. CDR3 in DNA: TGCGCCAGCAGCTTGCAAGGGACAGCCCTCGGCTCTTACGAGCAGTACTTC. Full variable domain (outside the CDR3, taken from reference TRBV5-1 and TRBJ2-7): KAGVTQTPRYLIKTRGQQVTLSCSPISGHRSVSWYQQTPGQGLQFLFEYFSETQRNKGNFPGRFSGRQFSNSRSEMNVSTLELGDSALYLCASSLQGTALGSYEQYFGPGTRLTVT.

The V call is TRBV4-1, the J call TRBJ2-6; 11 bases fit TRBD2. The CDR3 length is 18 residues. Trimming took 1 base from V and 0 from J; bases not matched to a gene: 2. Germline values: CDR1 MGHRA, CDR2 YSYEKL. CDR3 in amino acids: CASSQVLAGGSGANVLTF. In DNA, the CDR3 is TGCGCCAGCAGCCAAGTCCTAGCGGGGGGCTCTGGGGCCAACGTCCTGACTTTC.

The V and J genes are TRBV9 and TRBJ2-5, with 7 bases that match TRBD1. This CDR3 contains 16 residues. V gave up 1 base and J gave up 2 bases; unmatched junction bases: 8. Germline CDR1 SGDLS, CDR2 YYNGEE. The CDR3 sequence: CASSVNTGRGQETQYF. CDR3 nucleotide sequence: TGTGCCAGCAGCGTAAACACCGGCAGGGGGCAAGAGACCCAGTACTTC.